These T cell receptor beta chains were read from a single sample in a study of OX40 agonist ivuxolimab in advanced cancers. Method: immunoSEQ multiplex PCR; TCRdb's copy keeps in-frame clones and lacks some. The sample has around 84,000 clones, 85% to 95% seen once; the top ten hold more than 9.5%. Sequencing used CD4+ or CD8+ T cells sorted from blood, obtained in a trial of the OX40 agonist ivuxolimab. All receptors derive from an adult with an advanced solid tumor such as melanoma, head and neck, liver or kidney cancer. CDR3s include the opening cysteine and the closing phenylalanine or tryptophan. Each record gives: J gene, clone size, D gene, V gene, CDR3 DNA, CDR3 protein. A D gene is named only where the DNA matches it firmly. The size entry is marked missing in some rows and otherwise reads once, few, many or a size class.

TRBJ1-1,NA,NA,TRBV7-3,TGTGCCAGCAGCTTTCAGGGTAACACTGAAGCTTTCTTT,CASSFQGNTEAFF
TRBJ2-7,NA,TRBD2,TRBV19,TGTGCCAGTAGTGCGGGGGGTCCCTACGAGCAGTACTTC,CASSAGGPYEQYF
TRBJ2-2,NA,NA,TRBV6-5,TGTGCCAGCAGTTACTCGGCAGGGGAGTGGACCGGGGAGCTGTTTTTT,CASSYSAGEWTGELFF
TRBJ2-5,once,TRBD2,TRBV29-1,TGCAGCGTGAGCGGGGTGGACGTGGAGACCCAGTACTTC,CSVSGVDVETQYF
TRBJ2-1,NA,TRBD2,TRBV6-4,TGTGCCAGCAGTGACTCGGGGGAGGGGGAGCAGTTCTTC,CASSDSGEGEQFF
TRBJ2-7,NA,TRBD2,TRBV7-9,TGTGCCAGCAGCTTACCGGGACTAGTACCTTTCGAGCAGTACTTC,CASSLPGLVPFEQYF
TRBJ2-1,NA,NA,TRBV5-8,TGTGCCAGCAGCTTATTTGCCTACAATGAGCAGTTCTTC,CASSLFAYNEQFF
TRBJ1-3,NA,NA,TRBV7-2,TGTGCCAGCAGCTTAGATCAGGGAAACACCATATATTTT,CASSLDQGNTIYF
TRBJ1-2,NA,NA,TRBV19,TGTGCCAGTAGTATTCCGGTTGCTGGCGTTAATATGGAATATGGCTACACCTTC,CASSIPVAGVNMEYGYTF
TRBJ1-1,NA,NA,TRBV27,TGTGCCAGCAGTTTAGACAGGCTGAACACTGAAGCTTTCTTT,CASSLDRLNTEAFF
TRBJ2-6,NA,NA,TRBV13,TGTGCCAGCAGCTCTGGCAGGGTAGGTGGGGCCAACGTCCTGACTTTC,CASSSGRVGGANVLTF
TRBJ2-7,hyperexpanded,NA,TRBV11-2,TGTGCCAGCAGCTTAGGGCTCAGGGGCGACGAGCAGTACTTC,CASSLGLRGDEQYF
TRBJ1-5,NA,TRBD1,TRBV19,TGTGCCAGCAGGGACAGGGAGGTTAATCAGCCCCAGCATTTT,CASRDREVNQPQHF
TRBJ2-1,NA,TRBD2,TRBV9,TGTGCCAGCACGGGGGGAATGGCCTACAATGAGCAGTTCTTC,CASTGGMAYNEQFF
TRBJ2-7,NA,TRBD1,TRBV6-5,TGTGCCACCCTACAGGGGGCAATTGGCGAGCAGTACTTC,CATLQGAIGEQYF
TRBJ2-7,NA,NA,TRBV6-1,TGTGCCAGCAGGGGGGAACCCGCGTACGAGCAGTACTTC,CASRGEPAYEQYF
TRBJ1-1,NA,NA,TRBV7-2,TGTGCCAGCAGCTTTGGTCCGATGAACACTGAAGCTTTCTTT,CASSFGPMNTEAFF
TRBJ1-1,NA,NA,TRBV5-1,TGCGCCAGCAGCTTTACGGGATTGAACACTGAAGCTTTCTTT,CASSFTGLNTEAFF
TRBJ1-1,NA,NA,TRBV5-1,TGCGCCAGCAGCTCCTCAGGGTTGAACACTGAAGCTTTCTTT,CASSSSGLNTEAFF
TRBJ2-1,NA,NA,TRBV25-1,TGTGCCAGCAGTGTTGGGAGATACAATGAGCAGTTCTTC,CASSVGRYNEQFF
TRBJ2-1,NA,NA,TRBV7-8,TGTGCCAGCAGCTTAGTGGCGGGGCACGGTGAGCAGTTCTTC,CASSLVAGHGEQFF
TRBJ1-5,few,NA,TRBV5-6,TGTGCCAGCAGCTCGGAAGGGGGGCAGGGTCAGCCCCAGCATTTT,CASSSEGGQGQPQHF
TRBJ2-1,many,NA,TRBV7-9,TGTGCCAGCAGCTTGTTCCCCACTGAAGTTTACAATGAGCAGTTCTTC,CASSLFPTEVYNEQFF
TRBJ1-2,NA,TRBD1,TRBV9,TGTGCCAGCAGCGTGGGACAGGGTTCCTATGGCTACACCTTC,CASSVGQGSYGYTF
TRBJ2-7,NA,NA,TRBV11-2,TGTGCCAGCAGCTTTGGGGGCATTATGTACGAGCAGTACTTC,CASSFGGIMYEQYF
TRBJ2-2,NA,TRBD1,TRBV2,TGTGCCAGAACCGGGACAGGGGGCCTCACCGGGGAGCTGTTTTTT,CARTGTGGLTGELFF
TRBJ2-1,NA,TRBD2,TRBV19,TGTGCCAGTAGCTACCTTGACTCGGGGGGACCCTACAATGAGCAGTTCTTC,CASSYLDSGGPYNEQFF
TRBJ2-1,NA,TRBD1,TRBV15,TGTGCCACCAGCAGAGATCGCGACAGGGGCTACAATGAGCAGTTCTTC,CATSRDRDRGYNEQFF
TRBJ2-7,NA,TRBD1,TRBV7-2,TGTGCCAGCAGTTGGACAGGCCCAAGCTCCTACGAGCAGTACTTC,CASSWTGPSSYEQYF
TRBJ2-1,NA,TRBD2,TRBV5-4,TGTGCCAGCAGCTTCGATGGAGCGGGGGTGAACTACAATGAGCAGTTCTTC,CASSFDGAGVNYNEQFF
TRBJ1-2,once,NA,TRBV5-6,TGTGCCAGCAGCCCCGGGGCAGGGCCTCTCCACGGAGGCTACACCTTC,CASSPGAGPLHGGYTF
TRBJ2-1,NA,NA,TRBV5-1,TGCGCCAGCAGCCTAGGGAATGAGCAGTTCTTC,CASSLGNEQFF
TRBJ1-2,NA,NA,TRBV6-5,TGTGCCAGCAGTTACTCGGAGGGTCCAGGTGGCTACACCTTC,CASSYSEGPGGYTF
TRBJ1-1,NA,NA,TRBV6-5,TGTGCCAGCAGTTTATCAGGGGTCACTGAAGCTTTCTTT,CASSLSGVTEAFF
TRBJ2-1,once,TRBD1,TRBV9,TGTGCCAGCAGCGAGTTCGGACAGGGCGTAAATGAGCAGTTCTTC,CASSEFGQGVNEQFF
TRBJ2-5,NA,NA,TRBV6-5,TGTGCCAGCAGCCGGGCAGATCAAGAGACCCAGTACTTC,CASSRADQETQYF
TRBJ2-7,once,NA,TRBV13,TGTGCCAGCAGCTTTGATAGGGGCCTATCCTACGAGCAGTACTTC,CASSFDRGLSYEQYF
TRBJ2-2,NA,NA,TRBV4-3,TGCGCCAGCAGCCAAGGGCGTCCGGGGACCCTGGGGACCGGGGAGCTGTTTTTT,CASSQGRPGTLGTGELFF
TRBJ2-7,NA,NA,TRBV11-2,TGTGCCAGCTCCCTAATGGGGGGGGCCTCCTACGAGCAGTACTTC,CASSLMGGASYEQYF
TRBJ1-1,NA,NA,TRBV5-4,TGTGCCAGCAGCTTGGTTGAGGGGACGAACACTGAAGCTTTCTTT,CASSLVEGTNTEAFF
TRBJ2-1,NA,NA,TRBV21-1,TGTGCCAGCGAGAAGGTGTACAATGAGCAGTTCTTC,CASEKVYNEQFF
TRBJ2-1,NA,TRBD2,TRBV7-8,TGTGCCAGCAGCCCCACGGCAGCGGGGGTCTTCTCCTACAATGAGCAGTTCTTC,CASSPTAAGVFSYNEQFF
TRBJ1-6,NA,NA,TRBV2,TGTGCCAGCGGGGGGGACCGGTCCTCCTATAATTCACCCCTCCACTTT,CASGGDRSSYNSPLHF
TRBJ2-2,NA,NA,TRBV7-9,TGTGCCAGCAGCCCCATAACCCCAACCGGGGAGCTGTTTTTT,CASSPITPTGELFF
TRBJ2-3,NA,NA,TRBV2,TGTGCCAGCACCCAGGGGGATACGCAGTATTTT,CASTQGDTQYF
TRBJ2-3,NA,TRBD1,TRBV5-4,TGTGCCAGCAGGGGAAGACCGGACAGGCCGCCCACAGATACGCAGTATTTT,CASRGRPDRPPTDTQYF
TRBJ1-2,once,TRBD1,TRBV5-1,TGCGCCAGCAGCTTGGGCGGGACAGCGGATCCGCATGGCTACACCTTC,CASSLGGTADPHGYTF